This note documents a single T cell receptor (beta chain) sequence. This specimen comes from a study of blood T cell repertoires in COVID-19. Background on the study: Sources were T cells, B-cell-depleted T cells, or PBMCs; the material itself was cDNA or gDNA.

V lost 0 bases and J lost 9; bases outside the gene matches: 10. CDR1 and CDR2 from the germline V gene are SGHRS and YFSETQ. The CDR3 consists of 15 residues. Only in-frame clones appear in the TCRdb table, and some are missing; sequencing was by immunoSEQ multiplex PCR. Of approximately 26,000 clones detected, 90% appear once; the ten largest clones hold under 2%. The specimen was peripheral blood. This chain joins TRBV5-1 and TRBJ2-7; 9 nucleotides agree with TRBD1. The receptor comes from a woman aged 60 to 75 with active COVID-19. The CDR3 here is CASSLEGTGYQGQYF. CDR3 nucleotide sequence: TGCGCCAGCAGCTTGGAGGGGACAGGGTACCAGGGGCAGTACTTC.